The clone carrying this T cell receptor (beta chain) appeared a few times. Its antigen is unidentified. These data come from a study of cytomegalovirus exposure and HLA in healthy donors. Study-wide findings and caveats: Trimming of TCR beta V- and J-genes showed a link, identified in a later analysis, to a missense DCLRE1C variant.

Vbeta (60) and Jbeta (13) primers were used in the PCR. TCRdb's copy holds only in-frame clones and misses some; the assay was immunoSEQ multiplex PCR. The table includes some 160,000 clones, approximately 9% detected once. This receptor was obtained from a male donor in good health and CMV-seronegative. The sequencing sample was made of PBMCs.

CDR3 nucleotide sequence: TGTGCCAGCAGTCCCCCCTCACTAGCGGAACTCACAGATACGCAGTATTTT. As protein: CASSPPSLAELTDTQYF. The chain is built from TRBV28 and TRBJ2-3; 8 nucleotides align to TRBD2. The CDR3 is 17 residues long. Germline lookup yields CDR1 MDHEN and CDR2 SYDVKM. After removal of 5 bases from V and 2 bases from J, the junction contained 12 bases not matched to a gene. The full variable domain, rest sourced from reference TRBV28 and TRBJ2-3, is DVKVTQSSRYLVKRTGEKVFLECVQDMDHENMFWYRQDPGLGLRLIYFSYDVKMKEKGDIPEGYSVSREKKERFSLILESASTNQTSMYLCASSPPSLAELTDTQYFGPGTRLTVL.